This T cell receptor (beta chain) originates from a study of response to subunit inactivated influenza vaccine (dated by TCRdb to the late 2010s). Looking at the study overall: Deep quantitative T cell receptor repertoire profiling was used in the study to track responses to a trivalent subunit inactivated influenza vaccine.

The library was obtained by RT-PCR. The data were produced on an Illumina HiSeq 2500. Using fastp trimming at Q25 and MiXCR clonotype assembly, TCRdb reanalyzed the public sequencing data and kept in-frame beta chains. Merged by CDR3 protein, the rows form single entries marked with the most common genes and DNA. The sample table lists approximately 170,000 distinct CDR3 sequences, approximately 12% of them with a count of one. The ten largest clonotypes hold 25% to 30% of the sample. What the study reported, not specific to this receptor: The authors proposed that each seasonal influenza vaccination may bring in only a limited number of new T cells.

For this clonotype: Its antigen remains undetermined. Per-nucleotide qualities are absent, and no much larger clonotype sits a single base away.

V and J lose 7 bases and 4 bases, and a span of 17 bases separates them. Based on the germline V gene, the CDR1 and CDR2 sequences are SNHLY and FYNNEI. Spanning cysteine to phenylalanine, the CDR3 consists of 14 amino acids. Just the 42-base CDR3 DNA is kept, in frame starting at base 1. The same data also went into a second study, on T cells expressing NK-cell markers. Reported in the second study: The TCR beta cDNA libraries were made using 5'RACE template switching, a step that added both a universal primer site and unique molecular identifiers. In sorted CD3+CD56+NKG2C+, CD3+CD56+NKG2C- and CD3+CD56-NKG2C+ T-cell subsets from several donors, TCR beta-chain repertoires were profiled. Among the eight sequenced donors, only one was HCMV-seronegative, while the other seven were HCMV-seropositive. In several experiments an anti-gammadeltaTCR antibody was added to restrict sorting to alphabetaTCR-expressing T cells. For about 6 donors, the dominant CD3+CD56+NKG2C+ clonotypes were among the top 10 CD8+ clonotypes and accounted for roughly 1.0-7.5% of CD8+ T cells. Those dominant clonotypes were again the most abundant among CD3+CD56-NKG2C+ cells in a handful of donors, at roughly 25-60.1%. Whether the expanded NKG2C-expressing T cell clones were specific for HCMV antigens was left unclear. The study sequenced eight donors, all healthy volunteers chosen at random: three men and five women. HCMV serostatus was determined by detecting HCMV-specific IgG in serum with a commercial ELISA kit. Peripheral blood mononuclear cells were isolated from blood by Ficoll density gradient centrifugation. Magnetic immunoseparation with Miltenyi isolation kits was used to isolate CD4+ and CD8+ T cells from PBMC. Priming for cDNA synthesis came from the TCR beta constant segment, and two successive PCR amplification steps followed. The libraries were sequenced on Illumina HiSeq 2000/2500, MiSeq or NextSeq, producing 2 x 150 bp reads. MIGEC was used to demultiplex reads and group reads by UMI, and MiTCR was used to assemble and quantify clonotypes. To exclude erroneous sequences, only TCR cDNA sequences supported by at least two reads were retained. The tcR package was used for downstream repertoire analysis, and clonotypes were matched between fractions using CDR3 nucleotide sequence together with V segment. VDJmatch was used to annotate antigen specificity against VDJdb, with one amino acid substitution in CDR3 permitted.

The V gene is TRBV2 and the J gene is TRBJ2-7, with a weak D call of TRBD1 (5 bases match). The TCR was taken from a man over 45 who received an inactivated influenza vaccine. Donor details come from another sample of the same person, matched by shared clones. Sequences were derived from CD8+ T cells sorted from PBMCs, sampled 11 to 12 days after vaccination. CDR3 reads: CASTIGHLLYEQYF. The nucleotides are TGTGCCAGCACCATTGGACATTTGTTATACGAGCAGTACTTC.